The T cell receptor (beta chain) described here comes from a study of cytomegalovirus exposure and HLA in healthy donors. The PCR was carried out with 60 Vbeta primers and 13 Jbeta primers. TCRdb keeps only in-frame clones here, not all; method: immunoSEQ multiplex PCR. The top ten hold approximately 5% of the sample, which has about 120,000 clones, 77% seen once. V was trimmed by 3 bases and J by 8 bases, leaving 15 bases between them. This CDR3 has 15 amino acids. The germline V gene encodes CDR1 SGHRS and CDR2 YFSETQ. The source material was PBMCs. The chain carries TRBV5-1 and TRBJ1-6, with D possibly TRBD1 on 6 matching bases. The sequence came from a man between 45 and 60 years old in good health and CMV-seropositive. The CDR3 DNA reads TGCGCCAGCAGCTCCAAACAGGGTGGCGATTCACCCCTCCACTTT. This gives the protein CASSSKQGGDSPLHF.